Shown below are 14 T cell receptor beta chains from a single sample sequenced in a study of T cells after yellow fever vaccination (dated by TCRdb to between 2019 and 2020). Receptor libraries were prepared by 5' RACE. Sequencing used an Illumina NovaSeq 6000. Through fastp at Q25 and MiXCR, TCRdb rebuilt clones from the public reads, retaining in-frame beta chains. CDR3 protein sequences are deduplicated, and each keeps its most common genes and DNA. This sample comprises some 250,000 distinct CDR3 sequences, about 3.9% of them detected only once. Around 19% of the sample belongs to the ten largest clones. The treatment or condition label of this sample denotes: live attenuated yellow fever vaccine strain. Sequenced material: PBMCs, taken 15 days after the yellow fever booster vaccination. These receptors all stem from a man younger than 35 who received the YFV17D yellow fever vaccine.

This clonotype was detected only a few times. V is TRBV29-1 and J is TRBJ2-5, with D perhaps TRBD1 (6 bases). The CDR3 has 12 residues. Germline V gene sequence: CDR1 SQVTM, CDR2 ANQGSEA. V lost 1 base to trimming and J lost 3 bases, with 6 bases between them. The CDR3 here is CSVEAGEETQYF. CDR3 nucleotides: TGCAGCGTTGAAGCAGGGGAAGAGACCCAGTACTTC.

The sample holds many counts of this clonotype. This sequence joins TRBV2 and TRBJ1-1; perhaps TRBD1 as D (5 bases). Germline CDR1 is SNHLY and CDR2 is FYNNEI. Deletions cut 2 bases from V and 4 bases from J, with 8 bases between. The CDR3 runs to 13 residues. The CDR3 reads CASSESGVTEAFF. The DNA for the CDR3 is TGTGCCAGCAGTGAATCGGGGGTCACTGAAGCTTTCTTT.

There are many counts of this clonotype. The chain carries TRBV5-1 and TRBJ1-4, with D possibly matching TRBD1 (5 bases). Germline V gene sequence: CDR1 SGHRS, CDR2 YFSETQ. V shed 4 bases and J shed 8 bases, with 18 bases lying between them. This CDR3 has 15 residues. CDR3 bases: TGCGCCAGCAGCGCCGGGACTCCTCAGGGAGAAAAACTGTTTTTT. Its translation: CASSAGTPQGEKLFF.

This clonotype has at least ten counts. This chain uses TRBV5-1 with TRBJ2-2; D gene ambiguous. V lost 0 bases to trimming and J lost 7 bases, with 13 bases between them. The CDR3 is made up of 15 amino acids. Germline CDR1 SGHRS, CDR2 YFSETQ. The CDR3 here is CASSLGSGYGGELFF. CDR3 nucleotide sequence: TGCGCCAGCAGCTTGGGGTCAGGATATGGCGGGGAGCTGTTTTTT.

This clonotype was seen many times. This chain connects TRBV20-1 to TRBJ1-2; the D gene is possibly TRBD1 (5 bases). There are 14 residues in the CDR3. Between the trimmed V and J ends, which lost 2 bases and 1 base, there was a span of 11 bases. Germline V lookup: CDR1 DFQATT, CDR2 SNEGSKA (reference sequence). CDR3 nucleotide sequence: TGCAGTGCTAGACGGCAGGGTATTAACTATGGCTACACCTTC. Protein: CSARRQGINYGYTF.

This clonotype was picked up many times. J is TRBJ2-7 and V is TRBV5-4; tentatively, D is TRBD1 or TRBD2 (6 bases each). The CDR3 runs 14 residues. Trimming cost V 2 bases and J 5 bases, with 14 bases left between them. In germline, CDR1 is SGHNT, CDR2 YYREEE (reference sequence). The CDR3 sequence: CASSLTGGEDEQYF. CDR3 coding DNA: TGTGCCAGCAGCTTAACCGGGGGCGAAGACGAGCAGTACTTC.

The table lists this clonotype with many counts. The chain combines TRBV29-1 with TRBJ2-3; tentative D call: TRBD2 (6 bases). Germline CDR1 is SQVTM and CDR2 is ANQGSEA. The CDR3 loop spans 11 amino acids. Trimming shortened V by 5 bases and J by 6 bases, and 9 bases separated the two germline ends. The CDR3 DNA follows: TGCAGCGTTCCGGGGGTGGATACGCAGTATTTT. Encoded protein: CSVPGVDTQYF.

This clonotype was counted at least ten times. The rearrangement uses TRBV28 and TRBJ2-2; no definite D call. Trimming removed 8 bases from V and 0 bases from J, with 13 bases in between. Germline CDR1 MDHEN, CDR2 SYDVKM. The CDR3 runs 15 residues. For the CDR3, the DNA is TGTGCCAGCCAACCAGGTTCCGCGAACACCGGGGAGCTGTTTTTT. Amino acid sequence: CASQPGSANTGELFF.

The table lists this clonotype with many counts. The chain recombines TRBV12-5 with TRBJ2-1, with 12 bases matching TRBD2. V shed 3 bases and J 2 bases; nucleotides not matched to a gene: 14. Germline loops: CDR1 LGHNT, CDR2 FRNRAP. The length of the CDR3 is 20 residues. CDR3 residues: CASGFLLPTSGGPTYNEQFF. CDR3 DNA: TGTGCTAGTGGTTTCCTTCTCCCGACTAGCGGGGGCCCAACCTACAATGAGCAGTTCTTC. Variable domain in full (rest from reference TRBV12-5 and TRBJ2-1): DARVTQTPRHKVTEMGQEVTMRCQPILGHNTVFWYRQTMMQGLELLAYFRNRAPLDDSGMPKDRFSAEMPDATLATLKIQPSEPRDSAVYFCASGFLLPTSGGPTYNEQFFGPGTRLTVL.

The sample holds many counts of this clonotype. In DNA form, the CDR3 reads TGTGCCAGCAGTTACTCGATGTGGACCGTTTTTAAAAACATTCAGTACTTC. Its translation: CASSYSMWTVFKNIQYF. The rearrangement links TRBV6-5 to TRBJ2-4; D is uncertain. Trimming took 0 bases from V and 4 from J, leaving 16 bases between them. The CDR3 spans 17 residues. Germline V CDR1 and CDR2: MNHEY, SVGAGI.

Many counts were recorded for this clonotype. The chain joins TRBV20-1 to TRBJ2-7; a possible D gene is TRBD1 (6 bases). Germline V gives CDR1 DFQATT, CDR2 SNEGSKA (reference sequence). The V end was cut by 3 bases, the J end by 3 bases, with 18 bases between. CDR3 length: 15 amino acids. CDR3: CSARPPTGTLYEQYF. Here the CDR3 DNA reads TGCAGTGCTAGGCCCCCGACCGGGACACTCTACGAGCAGTACTTC.

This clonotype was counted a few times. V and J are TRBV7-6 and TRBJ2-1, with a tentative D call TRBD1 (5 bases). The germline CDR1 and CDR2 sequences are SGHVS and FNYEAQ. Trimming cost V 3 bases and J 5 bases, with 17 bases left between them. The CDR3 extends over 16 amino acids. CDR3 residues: CASSFQGMFPNNEQFF. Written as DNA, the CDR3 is TGTGCCAGCAGCTTTCAGGGCATGTTTCCCAACAATGAGCAGTTCTTC.

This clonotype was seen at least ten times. The CDR3 here is CASSFLQPDTGELFF. CDR3 in DNA: TGCGCCAGCAGCTTTCTCCAGCCAGACACCGGGGAGCTGTTTTTT. The chain carries TRBV5-1 and TRBJ2-2; D ambiguous. Germline values: CDR1 SGHRS, CDR2 YFSETQ. This CDR3 is built from 15 residues. V was clipped by 2 bases and J by 3 bases, with 11 bases between them.

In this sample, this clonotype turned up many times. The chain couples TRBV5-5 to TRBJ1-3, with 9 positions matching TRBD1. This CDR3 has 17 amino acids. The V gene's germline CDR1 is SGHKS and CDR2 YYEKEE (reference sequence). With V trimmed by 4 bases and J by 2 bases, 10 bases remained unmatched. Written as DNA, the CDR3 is TGTGCCAGCAGCCTGGGACAGGGAATACTTACTGGAAACACCATATATTTT. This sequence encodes CASSLGQGILTGNTIYF.